The 10 T cell receptor beta chains below all came from one sample that was sequenced in a study of monozygotic twins with inflammatory bowel disease. Using the 5' RACE reads, TCRdb records one entry per CDR3 protein without DNA. This sample contains 310,000 or so distinct CDR3 sequences. The specimen was blood. The receptors were sampled from a human donor with ulcerative colitis or Crohn's disease, or a healthy co-twin of an affected twin (not recorded which).

This rearrangement joins TRBV24-1 to TRBJ2-5; TCRdb designates TRBD2, a call that cannot be tested without DNA. Germline values: CDR1 KGHDR, CDR2 SFDVKD. The length of the CDR3 is 18 residues. This CDR3 is CATSDSPGLAGGQETQYF.

The V call is TRBV28, the J call TRBJ2-7; TCRdb's D call, TRBD2, is unchecked because there is no DNA. The germline V gene encodes CDR1 MDHEN and CDR2 SYDVKM. CDR3 length: 15 residues. CDR3 in amino acids: CATALAGGFSYEQYF.

The chain links TRBV28 to TRBJ2-3; as DNA is missing, the TRBD1 call by TCRdb cannot be tested. This CDR3 has 16 amino acids. Per germline, CDR1 MDHEN and CDR2 SYDVKM. CDR3 amino acids: CASRETGTGSADTQYF.

The chain links TRBV7-2 to TRBJ2-5; the D call of TRBD1 rests on TCRdb alone, since no DNA is present to check it. CDR1 is SGHTA and CDR2 is FQGNSA in the germline V gene. The CDR3 loop spans 14 amino acids. The CDR3 is CASSFAGGQETQYF.

This chain uses TRBV4-2 with TRBJ1-6; TCRdb selects TRBD1, and the lack of DNA leaves this call unchecked. This CDR3 contains 15 residues. Germline V CDR1 and CDR2: LGHNA, YNFKEQ. This chain's CDR3 is CASSQQIGGDSPLHF.

V is TRBV11-2 and J is TRBJ2-1; the D gene TCRdb calls, TRBD2, cannot be checked with no DNA. CDR3 size: 16 residues. Germline CDR1 SGHAT, CDR2 FQNNGV. The CDR3 loop reads CASSSTSGGGPNEQFF.

The chain combines TRBV5-1 with TRBJ1-2; TCRdb designates TRBD1, a call that cannot be tested without DNA. CDR1 and CDR2 from the germline V gene are SGHRS and YFSETQ. There are 16 residues in the CDR3. The CDR3 reads CASSLAPTGGIYGYTF.

This chain connects TRBV20-1 to TRBJ2-6; TCRdb proposes TRBD1, but this gene call is untestable without DNA. The CDR3 runs 15 residues. Germline values: CDR1 DFQATT, CDR2 SNEGSKA (reference sequence). CDR3 region: CIGQGEGPGANVLTF.

The J gene is TRBJ2-5, the V gene TRBV25-1. Germline V CDR1 and CDR2: MGHDK, SYGVNS. The CDR3 has 13 residues. CDR3 amino acids: CASSLEYGETQYF.

The chain combines TRBV6-2 or TRBV6-3 with TRBJ1-6; there is no DNA to check the TCRdb D call of TRBD1. CDR3 length: 14 residues. Germline V gene sequence: CDR1 MNHEY, CDR2 SVGEGT. The CDR3 sequence: CASSWDTDSGSLHF.